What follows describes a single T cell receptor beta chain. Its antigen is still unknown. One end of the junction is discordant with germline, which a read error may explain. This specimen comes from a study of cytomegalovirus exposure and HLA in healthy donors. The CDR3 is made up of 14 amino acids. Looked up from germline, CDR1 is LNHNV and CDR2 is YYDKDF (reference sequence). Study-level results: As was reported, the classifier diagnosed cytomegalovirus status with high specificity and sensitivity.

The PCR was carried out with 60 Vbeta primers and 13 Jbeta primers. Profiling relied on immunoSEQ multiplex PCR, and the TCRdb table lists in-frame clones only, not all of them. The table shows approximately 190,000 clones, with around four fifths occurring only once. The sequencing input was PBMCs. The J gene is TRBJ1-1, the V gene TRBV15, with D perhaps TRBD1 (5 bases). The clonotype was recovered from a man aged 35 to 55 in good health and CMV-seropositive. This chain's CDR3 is CATSREGGNTEAFF. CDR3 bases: TGTGCCACCAGCAGAGAGGGGGGGAACACTGAAGCTTTTTTT. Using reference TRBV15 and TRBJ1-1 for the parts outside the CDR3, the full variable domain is DAMVIQNPRYQVTQFGKPVTLSCSQTLNHNVMYWYQQKSSQAPKLLFHYYDKDFNNEADTPDNFQSRRPNTSFCFLDIRSPGLGDTAMYLCATSREGGNTEAFFGQGTRLTVV.